The 27 T cell receptor beta chains given below trace back to one sample, sequenced in a study of identical twins. TCRdb reprocessed the 5' RACE reads with MiXCR, giving one entry per CDR3 protein. The top ten clones hold roughly 3.4% of a sample with hundreds of thousands of distinct CDR3 sequences, about 7% of them seen once. The same specimen was also included in a second study, on yellow fever vaccine responses in identical twins.

Sequenced input: memory (CD45RO+) T cells sorted from blood. The source is a woman aged 18-29 years in good health.

The table lists this clonotype with many counts. The chain links TRBV28 to TRBJ2-1; 12 bases align to TRBD2. V lost 4 bases, J lost 6 bases, and 10 bases stayed unmatched. Germline V gene sequence: CDR1 MDHEN, CDR2 SYDVKM. This CDR3 contains 17 residues. This CDR3 is CASSSPSASGRANEQFF. For the CDR3, the DNA is TGTGCCAGCAGTTCCCCATCGGCTAGCGGGAGGGCCAATGAGCAGTTCTTC.

This clonotype has more than one count but fewer than ten. The rearrangement joins TRBV10-3 to TRBJ2-4; D remains unclear. Germline loops: CDR1 ENHRY, CDR2 SYGVKD. The CDR3 is 14 amino acids. V shed 0 bases and J shed 8 bases, with 11 bases lying between them. CDR3 nucleotides: TGTGCCATCAGTGAGTCAGCTATTGGTGACATTCAGTACTTC. Encoded protein: CAISESAIGDIQYF.

This clonotype was detected ten times or more. V and J are TRBV7-9 and TRBJ2-1, with D perhaps given as TRBD1 or TRBD2 (5 bases each). Germline CDR1 is SEHNR and CDR2 is FQNEAQ (reference sequence). The V end was cut by 3 bases, the J end by 1 base, with 7 bases between. This CDR3 region has 14 residues. CDR3 protein: CASSFGGSYNEQFF. The DNA of the CDR3 is TGTGCCAGCAGCTTTGGGGGATCCTACAATGAGCAGTTCTTC.

The chain couples TRBV6-1 to TRBJ2-7, with D hard to call. The ends were cut back, 1 base at V and 3 bases at J, with 16 bases in the middle. The CDR3 extends over 16 amino acids. CDR1 is MNHNS, CDR2 SASEGT, per germline. In DNA form, the CDR3 reads TGTGCCAGCAGTGAAGAGTTTAGGGTGGGAATCTACGAGCAGTACTTC. Translated: CASSEEFRVGIYEQYF.

This clonotype was recorded a few times. The rearrangement joins TRBV7-8 to TRBJ1-3, with D perhaps TRBD1 (5 bases). Germline CDR1 reads SGHVS; CDR2 reads FQNEAQ. Trimming removed 5 bases at V and 2 bases at J, with 16 bases between. The length of the CDR3 is 16 residues. This CDR3 reads CASSDPKGLTGNTIYF. The DNA for the CDR3 is TGTGCCAGCAGCGACCCGAAGGGGTTGACTGGAAACACCATATATTTT.

The J gene is TRBJ2-1, the V gene TRBV2; the D is unclear. The CDR3 totals 11 residues. V was clipped by 10 bases and J by 7 bases, with 11 bases between them. CDR1 is SNHLY and CDR2 is FYNNEI in the germline V gene. CDR3 bases: TGTGCCACTTCTATTGATAATGAGCAGTTCTTC. This translates into CATSIDNEQFF.

This clonotype has at least ten counts. The chain recombines TRBV7-6 with TRBJ2-5; 7 bases map to TRBD2. The CDR3 is made up of 15 amino acids. From germline, CDR1 is SGHVS and CDR2 FNYEAQ. V lost 1 base and J lost 1; bases outside the gene matches: 3. In nucleotides, the CDR3 is TGTGCCAGCAGCTTAGGACTAGCTCCCCAAGAGACCCAGTACTTC. This codes for CASSLGLAPQETQYF.

This clonotype has at least ten counts. The gene calls are TRBV4-1 and TRBJ2-7; 9 bases map to TRBD1. The length of the CDR3 is 15 residues. Germline V lookup: CDR1 MGHRA, CDR2 YSYEKL. V lost 3 bases and J lost 0; bases outside the gene matches: 3. The CDR3 DNA follows: TGCGCCAGCAGCCAGACAGGGGGTTTCTCCTACGAGCAGTACTTC. Residues: CASSQTGGFSYEQYF.

The chain uses TRBV2 and TRBJ2-3, with D perhaps TRBD2 (6 bases). The germline CDR1 and CDR2 sequences are SNHLY and FYNNEI. The CDR3 length is 13 residues. Trimming took 8 bases from V and 8 from J, leaving 17 bases between them. Here the CDR3 DNA reads TGTGCCAGCGAGGGACTGGCGGTCGGTACGCAGTATTTT. Amino acids: CASEGLAVGTQYF.

This clonotype appeared many times. This chain uses TRBV5-1 with TRBJ1-4; D perhaps matches TRBD1 (5 bases). V lost 0 bases, J lost 2 bases, and 5 bases lay in between. The CDR3 loop spans 14 amino acids. Looked up from germline, CDR1 is SGHRS and CDR2 is YFSETQ. In DNA, the CDR3 is TGCGCCAGCAGCTTGGCAGGGACTAATGAAAAACTGTTTTTT. It is translated as CASSLAGTNEKLFF.

This chain connects TRBV29-1 to TRBJ2-5; D is perhaps TRBD1 (6 bases). The CDR3 is 12 amino acids. Between the trimmed V and J ends, which lost 5 bases and 3 bases, there was a span of 10 bases. Germline CDR1 is SQVTM and CDR2 is ANQGSEA. As DNA, the CDR3 is TGCAGCGTTCTACAGGGTAAAGAGACCCAGTACTTC. Protein sequence: CSVLQGKETQYF.

This clonotype was seen repeatedly, ten times or more. J is TRBJ1-1 and V is TRBV20-1, with D tentatively TRBD1 (5 bases). Germline V gene lookup returns CDR1 DFQATT and CDR2 SNEGSKA (reference sequence). CDR3 length: 10 residues. Trimming took 3 bases from V and 8 from J, leaving 7 bases between them. CDR3 DNA sequence: TGCAGTGCTAGCAGGGAGGAAGCTTTCTTT. Encoded protein: CSASREEAFF.

The table lists this clonotype with many counts. The chain is built from TRBV12-3 or TRBV12-4 and TRBJ1-2; 7 bases match TRBD1. The CDR3 is made up of 13 amino acids. With V trimmed by 6 bases and J by 5 bases, 6 bases remained unmatched. The CDR3 spells CASSKDRVYGYTF. The CDR3 DNA follows: TGTGCCAGCAGCAAAGACAGGGTGTATGGCTACACCTTC.

This clonotype was observed at least ten times. The chain couples TRBV20-1 to TRBJ2-3, with 8 bases identical to TRBD2. The CDR3 consists of 15 residues. V trimming: 5 bases; J trimming: 0 bases; junction bases outside the gene matches: 7. Germline assignment: CDR1 DFQATT and CDR2 SNEGSKA (reference sequence). For the CDR3, the DNA is TGCAGTGCTGATCGACTAGCGAAAAGCACAGATACGCAGTATTTT. Amino acid sequence: CSADRLAKSTDTQYF.

V and J are TRBV5-6 and TRBJ1-2; D is perhaps TRBD1 (6 bases). The CDR3 contains 14 residues. Trimming cost V 0 bases and J 3 bases, with 9 bases left between them. CDR1 and CDR2 (germline): SGHDT, YYEEEE. CDR3 residues: CASSLGGLDYGYTF. DNA for the CDR3: TGTGCCAGCAGCTTGGGGGGGCTAGACTATGGCTACACCTTC.

This chain uses TRBV4-2 with TRBJ2-6; TRBD1 is a possible D gene (6 bases). Per the germline V gene, CDR1 is LGHNA and CDR2 is YNFKEQ. CDR3 size: 19 residues. V shed 0 bases and J shed 0 bases, with 15 bases lying between them. CDR3 coding DNA: TGTGCCAGCAGCCAAGAGCAGGGCCAGGGGCTCTCTGGGGCCAACGTCCTGACTTTC. Translation: CASSQEQGQGLSGANVLTF.

This rearrangement joins TRBV15 to TRBJ2-1; 8 bases align to TRBD2. The trim removed 0 bases at V and 4 bases at J, leaving 2 bases unmatched. Germline V gene lookup returns CDR1 LNHNV and CDR2 YYDKDF (reference sequence). The CDR3 has 15 residues. The CDR3 spells CATSRDSGGYNEQFF. CDR3 sequence (DNA): TGTGCCACCAGCAGAGACAGCGGGGGTTACAATGAGCAGTTCTTC.

For the CDR3, the DNA is TGTGCCAGTAGTACGGGACTAGCGGGAGGGCAAGAGACCCAGTACTTC. Protein product: CASSTGLAGGQETQYF. The chain couples TRBV19 to TRBJ2-5; 16 nucleotides line up with TRBD2. Germline CDR1 is LNHDA and CDR2 is SQIVND (reference sequence). With V trimmed by 4 bases and J by 2 bases, 1 base remained unmatched. CDR3 length: 16 amino acids.

The rearrangement links TRBV27 to TRBJ2-7, with D perhaps matching TRBD2 (5 bases). Trimming shortened V by 3 bases and J by 4 bases, and 22 bases separated the two germline ends. The CDR3 spans 17 residues. Germline-derived CDR1 and CDR2 are MNHEY and SMNVEV (reference sequence). CDR3 residues: CASSFRRPGIQPYEQYF. The CDR3 DNA follows: TGTGCCAGCAGTTTTCGTCGCCCGGGGATCCAACCATACGAGCAGTACTTC.

This clonotype was observed at least ten times. The V and J genes are TRBV7-9 and TRBJ2-1, with TRBD2 matching over 8 bases. J gave up 7 bases and V 0 bases, and 8 bases lay outside the gene matches. Germline V gene lookup returns CDR1 SEHNR and CDR2 FQNEAQ (reference sequence). CDR3 length: 16 amino acids. The CDR3 bases are TGTGCCAGCAGCTTAGCCTCGGGGGGGCAGTGGAATGAGCAGTTCTTC. Protein product: CASSLASGGQWNEQFF.

The genes are TRBV6-1 and TRBJ2-2; D may correspond to TRBD1 or TRBD2 (6 bases each). CDR3 length equals 15 residues. Trimming pared 1 base from V and 1 base from J, leaving 7 bases between. Germline V lookup: CDR1 MNHNS, CDR2 SASEGT. The CDR3 DNA is TGTGCCAGCAGTGAAGAGGGGGGGAACACCGGGGAGCTGTTTTTT. This sequence encodes CASSEEGGNTGELFF.

At least ten counts were recorded for this clonotype. The J gene is TRBJ1-6, the V gene TRBV28; D is ambiguous. This CDR3 is built from 16 residues. Germline V CDR1 and CDR2: MDHEN, SYDVKM. V lost 6 bases and J lost 8, with 20 bases in between. The CDR3 spells CASRLDGGPMDSPLHF. CDR3 sequence (DNA): TGTGCCAGCAGACTGGACGGAGGACCTATGGATTCACCCCTCCACTTT.

This clonotype showed up just a few times. The genes are TRBV7-3 and TRBJ2-2; TRBD2 agrees at 8 bases. The germline V gene encodes CDR1 SGHTA and CDR2 FQGTGA. J was trimmed by 7 bases and V by 5 bases; bases with no gene match: 15. The CDR3 is 17 residues long. The CDR3 region is CASSPRPGLAPFGELFF. CDR3 in DNA: TGTGCCAGCAGCCCCCGGCCCGGACTAGCACCATTCGGGGAGCTGTTTTTT.

This clonotype appeared many times. The chain employs TRBV4-1 and TRBJ2-1; 8 bases agree with TRBD1. CDR3 length: 15 residues. The V gene's germline CDR1 is MGHRA and CDR2 YSYEKL. With V trimmed by 4 bases and J by 7 bases, 9 bases remained unmatched. Here the CDR3 DNA reads TGCGCCAGCAGCCCTGGACAGGGAAAGGGGAATGAGCAGTTCTTC. Its protein product is CASSPGQGKGNEQFF.

This clonotype has ten or more counts. J is TRBJ1-2 and V is TRBV20-1, with 8 bases fitting TRBD1. Trimming cost V 8 bases and J 8 bases; bases outside gene matches: 16. Germline CDR1 is DFQATT and CDR2 is SNEGSKA (reference sequence). The CDR3 is 14 amino acids. CDR3 protein: CSSRGRGRLYGYTF. CDR3 sequence (DNA): TGCAGTTCCAGGGGCAGGGGGCGTTTGTACGGCTACACCTTC.

This clonotype was counted at least ten times. This chain connects TRBV28 to TRBJ1-4; 8 nucleotides agree with TRBD1. The CDR3 sequence is 15 residues long. Germline V gene sequence: CDR1 MDHEN, CDR2 SYDVKM. V trimming: 7 bases; J trimming: 8 bases; junction bases outside the gene matches: 12. The CDR3 DNA reads TGTGCCAGCAACGGACAGGGACTGGACAACGAAAAACTGTTTTTT. It codes for CASNGQGLDNEKLFF.

At least ten counts were recorded for this clonotype. J is TRBJ2-7 and V is TRBV7-2; tentative D call: TRBD2 (6 bases). CDR3 length: 14 residues. Germline loops: CDR1 SGHTA, CDR2 FQGNSA. V lost 3 bases and J lost 1, with 10 bases in between. This chain's CDR3 is CASSFFSGSYEQYF. The CDR3 DNA sequence: TGTGCCAGCAGCTTCTTCAGCGGGTCCTACGAGCAGTACTTC.